This T cell receptor (beta chain) was sequenced for a study of T cell responses to AZD1222 COVID-19 vaccine. Germline lookup yields CDR1 SNHLY and CDR2 FYNNEI. The CDR3 has 15 residues. With 5 bases clipped from V and 1 base from J, the junction kept 5 bases outside the gene matches. Clones were read by immunoSEQ multiplex PCR, and TCRdb kept only the in-frame ones, dropping some. The table has approximately 160,000 clones, 85% to 95% seen once; the top ten hold about 1%. The sample consisted of peripheral blood, taken on day 0 of AZD1222 vaccination. The receptor was derived from an adult in good health. The gene calls are TRBV2 and TRBJ1-5; 7 positions agree with TRBD1. CDR3 in amino acids: CASSKLQGSNQPQHF. The CDR3 region has the DNA TGTGCCAGCAGTAAACTACAGGGGAGCAATCAGCCCCAGCATTTT. The full variable domain, rest sourced from reference TRBV2 and TRBJ1-5, is EPEVTQTPSHQVTQMGQEVILRCVPISNHLYFYWYRQILGQKVEFLVSFYNNEISEKSEIFDDQFSVERPDGSNFTLKIRSTKLEDSAMYFCASSKLQGSNQPQHFGDGTRLSIL.